These 15 T cell receptor beta chains came from one sample sequenced in a study of PD-L1 blockade in urothelial cancer. Assay used: immunoSEQ multiplex PCR; TCRdb lists only in-frame clones, some missing. The sample lists approximately 38,000 clones; around 88% were seen once. The source was PBMCs, collected around atezolizumab (anti-PD-L1) treatment. All receptors come from a man in his fifties or sixties with urothelial cancer.

The CDR3 DNA reads as TGTGCCATCAGTGAGTCTGATGAGCTCATGGGCTACACCTTC. Protein sequence: CAISESDELMGYTF. The V gene is TRBV10-3, the J gene TRBJ1-2; D not resolved. This CDR3 is built from 14 residues. The ends were cut back, 0 bases at V and 8 bases at J, with 13 bases in the middle. CDR1 is ENHRY and CDR2 is SYGVKD in the germline V gene.

The chain employs TRBV5-1 and TRBJ2-1; 10 nucleotides line up with TRBD2. The germline gives CDR1 SGHRS, CDR2 YFSETQ. Trimming took 4 bases from V and 0 from J; bases not matched to a gene: 4. The CDR3 is 16 amino acids. CDR3 nucleotides: TGCGCCAGCAGCCCTATAGCGGGGGGCTCCTACAATGAGCAGTTCTTC. Translated, it gives CASSPIAGGSYNEQFF.

CDR3: CASSVVDRGPLEQYF. In nucleotides, the CDR3 is TGTGCCAGCAGCGTAGTGGACAGGGGGCCCCTCGAGCAGTACTTC. The chain uses TRBV9 and TRBJ2-7; TRBD1 matches at 11 bases. CDR1 and CDR2 (germline): SGDLS, YYNGEE. The trim removed 0 bases at V and 6 bases at J, leaving 5 bases unmatched. This CDR3 region has 15 residues.

J is TRBJ1-4 and V is TRBV12-5; D remains ambiguous. The CDR3 loop spans 13 amino acids. Germline V gives CDR1 LGHNT, CDR2 FRNRAP. This CDR3 is CAAMTPSNEKLFF. The CDR3 bases are TGTGCCGCGATGACACCCTCTAATGAAAAACTGTTTTTT. The full variable domain, rest sourced from reference TRBV12-5 and TRBJ1-4, is DARVTQTPRHKVTEMGQEVTMRCQPILGHNTVFWYRQTMMQGLELLAYFRNRAPLDDSGMPKDRFSAEMPDATLATLKIQPSEPRDSAVYFCAAMTPSNEKLFFGSGTQLSVL.

This clone was recorded once. V usage is TRBV11-2 and J usage is TRBJ1-2, with D possibly TRBD1 on 6 matching bases. V lost 4 bases and J lost 6, with 21 bases in between. Per the germline V gene, CDR1 is SGHAT and CDR2 is FQNNGV. The CDR3 is 16 amino acids. The CDR3 here is CASSSTDLKQGHGYTF. The CDR3 DNA is TGTGCCAGCAGCTCGACTGACCTCAAACAGGGCCATGGCTACACCTTC.

The chain is built from TRBV6-1 and TRBJ1-1, with 7 bases identical to TRBD1. With V trimmed by 5 bases and J by 2 bases, 5 bases remained unmatched. CDR3 length: 14 amino acids. CDR1 MNHNS and CDR2 SASEGT come from the germline V gene. The CDR3 DNA is TGTGCCAGCAGTCAGACAGGGATAAACACTGAAGCTTTCTTT. Protein sequence: CASSQTGINTEAFF.

In this sample, this clone turned up once. The V and J genes are TRBV7-9 and TRBJ1-2; 7 bases are a match to TRBD1. Germline V gene sequence: CDR1 SEHNR, CDR2 FQNEAQ (reference sequence). V dropped 2 bases and J dropped 4; count of bases not matched to a gene: 4. This CDR3 region has 14 residues. CDR3 loop: CASSLTTGSYGYTF. The CDR3 bases are TGTGCCAGCAGCTTAACGACAGGGTCCTATGGCTACACCTTC.

The chain employs TRBV10-3 and TRBJ2-5; 7 bases are a match to TRBD2. Germline loops: CDR1 ENHRY, CDR2 SYGVKD. The CDR3 is made up of 14 amino acids. Germline trimming cut 3 bases from V and 2 bases from J; bases unmatched to any gene: 3. This chain's CDR3 is CAISDSSGQETQYF. The DNA of the CDR3 is TGTGCCATCAGTGATTCTAGCGGACAAGAGACCCAGTACTTC.

This clone occurred once. The rearrangement uses TRBV4-1 and TRBJ2-7; D possibly corresponds to TRBD2 (6 bases). Germline V lookup: CDR1 MGHRA, CDR2 YSYEKL. The CDR3 contains 13 residues. Trimming pared 1 base from V and 3 bases from J, leaving 7 bases between. CDR3 in DNA: TGCGCCAGCAGCCAAGGACTAGACTACGAGCAGTACTTC. This encodes CASSQGLDYEQYF.

Remarks on this clone: This specimen includes other DNA sequences encoding the same CDR3. The J gene is TRBJ2-5, the V gene TRBV5-1; tentatively, D is TRBD2 (5 bases). Germline CDR1 SGHRS, CDR2 YFSETQ. The V gene lost 0 bases and the J gene lost 0 bases, with 6 bases spanning the gap. CDR3 length: 14 residues. In nucleotides, the CDR3 is TGCGCCAGCAGCTTGGGGCGGGACCAAGAGACCCAGTACTTC. Protein product: CASSLGRDQETQYF. Full variable domain (rest looked up from reference TRBV5-1 and TRBJ2-5): KAGVTQTPRYLIKTRGQQVTLSCSPISGHRSVSWYQQTPGQGLQFLFEYFSETQRNKGNFPGRFSGRQFSNSRSEMNVSTLELGDSALYLCASSLGRDQETQYFGPGTRLLVL.

CDR3 protein: CSVEGGHTDTQYF. CDR3 nucleotides: TGCAGCGTTGAAGGGGGGCACACAGATACGCAGTATTTT. The V gene is TRBV29-1, the J gene TRBJ2-3; D might be TRBD1 (6 bases). Looked up from germline, CDR1 is SQVTM and CDR2 is ANQGSEA. The CDR3 sequence is 13 residues long. V lost 1 base to trimming and J lost 2 bases, with 7 bases between them.

The J gene is TRBJ2-7, the V gene TRBV5-1; D possibly corresponds to TRBD1 (5 bases). The germline V gene has CDR1 SGHRS and CDR2 YFSETQ. The CDR3 is 12 amino acids. The germline V and J ends were trimmed by 4 bases and 3 bases, with 8 bases remaining between them. This CDR3 is CASSADSYEQYF. As DNA, the CDR3 is TGCGCCAGCAGCGCCGACAGCTACGAGCAGTACTTC.

The chain has TRBV7-3 and TRBJ2-2; 8 positions agree with TRBD1. The CDR3 contains 14 residues. The V and J ends lost 6 bases and 3 bases, in that order; junction bases with no gene match: 3. CDR1 and CDR2 from the germline V gene are SGHTA and FQGTGA. The CDR3 DNA reads TGTGCCAGCAGTCCGACAGGGGACACCGGGGAGCTGTTTTTT. This sequence encodes CASSPTGDTGELFF.

The genes are TRBV19 and TRBJ2-1, with TRBD2 matching over 7 bases. The germline CDR1 and CDR2 sequences are LNHDA and SQIVND (reference sequence). With V trimmed by 4 bases and J by 3 bases, 6 bases remained unmatched. The CDR3 length is 15 residues. The CDR3 loop reads CASSTSLAVYNEQFF. For the CDR3, the DNA is TGTGCCAGTAGTACCTCTCTAGCGGTCTACAATGAGCAGTTCTTC.

The rearrangement joins TRBV5-1 to TRBJ2-7; the D gene is possibly TRBD2 (6 bases). Germline CDR1 and CDR2: SGHRS and YFSETQ. V lost 4 bases and J lost 6, with 14 bases in between. There are 13 residues in the CDR3. DNA of the CDR3: TGCGCCAGCAGCGGTGAGGGGAGGCGCGAGCAGTACTTC. It is translated as CASSGEGRREQYF. Filled out from reference TRBV5-1 and TRBJ2-7, the complete variable domain reads KAGVTQTPRYLIKTRGQQVTLSCSPISGHRSVSWYQQTPGQGLQFLFEYFSETQRNKGNFPGRFSGRQFSNSRSEMNVSTLELGDSALYLCASSGEGRREQYFGPGTRLTVT.